Following are 6 T cell receptor beta chains from one sample sequenced in a study of CD8 T cells in Susac syndrome (dated by TCRdb to between 2018 and 2021). The method behind the library was the immunoSEQ multiplex PCR assay. RNA was extracted with the RNeasy kit and roughly 0.45 to 1 ug was reverse transcribed using random hexamers. Through fastp at Q25 and MiXCR, TCRdb rebuilt clones from the public reads, retaining in-frame beta chains. Rows are combined by CDR3 protein, so each entry shows the most common genes and DNA. This sample gives approximately 260,000 distinct CDR3 sequences in total; almost 97% of them show up just once. The ten most abundant clones make up under 0.12% of the sample. Sequencing input: CD4+ T cells from PBMCs. The receptors here all came from a human donor with Susac syndrome.

The V and J genes are TRBV12-3 or TRBV12-4 and TRBJ2-3, with TRBD1 matching over 11 bases. The junction had 6 bases not matched to a gene; V was cut back by 6 bases and J by 4 bases. The CDR3 is made up of 15 amino acids. This CDR3 reads CASSRGQGAADTQYF. The CDR3 DNA sequence: TGTGCCAGCAGCCGAGGACAGGGGGCCGCAGATACGCAGTATTTT.

The V and J genes are TRBV7-9 and TRBJ2-1; D is possibly TRBD1 (5 bases). Germline CDR1 SEHNR, CDR2 FQNEAQ (reference sequence). The CDR3 totals 12 residues. Here the CDR3 DNA reads TGTGCAGGGGCCCTCTCCTACAATGAGCAGTTCTTC. It translates to CAGALSYNEQFF.

V is TRBV29-1 and J is TRBJ1-4; TRBD1 matches 7 bases. V shed 5 bases, J shed 8 bases, and the junction held 8 bases outside the gene matches. CDR1 and CDR2 (germline): SQVTM, ANQGSEA. The CDR3 has 13 residues. This chain's CDR3 is CSVLSGGGEKLFF. The CDR3 DNA is TGCAGCGTTCTATCAGGGGGAGGAGAAAAACTGTTTTTT.

V gene TRBV18 combines with J gene TRBJ2-5; D is unclear. This CDR3 is built from 12 residues. The V end was cut by 3 bases, the J end by 6 bases, with 8 bases between. Germline V gene lookup returns CDR1 KGHSH and CDR2 LQKENI. CDR3 amino acids: CASSPPAQTQYF. CDR3 sequence (DNA): TGTGCCAGCTCACCCCCCGCGCAGACCCAGTACTTC. The variable domain in full, with the rest retrieved from reference TRBV18 and TRBJ2-5, is NAGVMQNPRHLVRRRGQEARLRCSPMKGHSHVYWYRQLPEEGLKFMVYLQKENIIDESGMPKERFSAEFPKEGPSILRIQQVVRGDSAAYFCASSPPAQTQYFGPGTRLLVL.

On this clonotype: One end of the junction varies from germline; a read error may be responsible. The V and J genes are TRBV6-1 and TRBJ2-7; D is tentatively TRBD1 or TRBD2 (6 bases each). Germline CDR1 reads MNHNS; CDR2 reads SASEGT. The length of the CDR3 is 15 residues. The chain's CDR3 is CASRASPGAAYGQYF. CDR3 DNA sequence: TGTGCCAGCAGAGCAAGTCCGGGGGCAGCCTACGGGCAGTACTTC.

The rearrangement uses TRBV29-1 and TRBJ2-7, with D maybe TRBD2 (6 bases). V gave up 6 bases and J gave up 3 bases, with 9 bases separating them. The CDR3 length is 11 residues. The germline V gene encodes CDR1 SQVTM and CDR2 ANQGSEA. This CDR3 is CSVEEGYEQYF. CDR3 sequence (DNA): TGCAGCGTGGAGGAGGGCTACGAGCAGTACTTC.